The 10 T cell receptor beta chains below were found in one sample sequenced in a study of T cells in tuberculosis. The table came from immunoSEQ multiplex PCR; TCRdb's copy has only in-frame clones and leaves some out. The sample consists of tens of thousands of clones, about 95% of them appearing once. Material for sequencing was PBMCs. These receptors came from a donor aged 10-30 years with latent tuberculosis or without tuberculosis infection.

V gene TRBV7-9 combines with J gene TRBJ2-7; maybe TRBD1 (6 bases). Germline values: CDR1 SEHNR, CDR2 FQNEAQ (reference sequence). This CDR3 is built from 14 residues. Trimming took 2 bases from V and 7 from J, leaving 15 bases between them. The CDR3 DNA sequence: TGTGCCAGCAGCTTAAGGGGGTTTAACTTGGAGCAGTACTTC. Translation: CASSLRGFNLEQYF.

The chain uses TRBV29-1 and TRBJ2-7; TRBD2 aligns across 12 bases. CDR1 SQVTM and CDR2 ANQGSEA come from the germline V gene. Trimming took 2 bases from V and 6 from J; bases not matched to a gene: 5. This CDR3 has 14 amino acids. The CDR3 sequence: CSVERLAGVGEQYF. CDR3 DNA: TGCAGCGTTGAAAGACTAGCGGGAGTCGGCGAGCAGTACTTC.

This chain uses TRBV6-5 with TRBJ1-2; 9 bases align to TRBD1. The length of the CDR3 is 15 residues. The V gene's germline CDR1 is MNHEY and CDR2 SVGAGI. V was pared by 8 bases and J by 7 bases, with 14 bases of the junction left unmatched. CDR3 DNA sequence: TGTGCCAGCGGGACAGGGAGACCTATGCCTAGTGGCTACACCTTC. The encoded protein is CASGTGRPMPSGYTF.

The rearrangement uses TRBV5-1 and TRBJ1-2; D possibly corresponds to TRBD1 (5 bases). The germline V and J ends were trimmed by 6 bases and 6 bases, with 21 bases remaining between them. The CDR3 has 15 residues. Per germline, CDR1 SGHRS and CDR2 YFSETQ. CDR3 sequence (DNA): TGCGCCAGCACCCTAACCCCAGGGCGTAGTAATGGCTACACCTTC. It translates to CASTLTPGRSNGYTF.

This sequence joins TRBV9 and TRBJ2-2, with 10 bases matching TRBD2. J gave up 5 bases and V 4 bases, and 17 bases lay outside the gene matches. The CDR3 sequence is 19 residues long. Germline loops: CDR1 SGDLS, CDR2 YYNGEE. The CDR3 sequence: CASSPTGTSGRAGTGELFF. The CDR3 bases are TGTGCCAGCAGCCCCACAGGGACCAGCGGGAGGGCCGGGACCGGGGAGCTGTTTTTT.

The chain links TRBV30 to TRBJ2-2; possibly TRBD1 for D (6 bases). CDR1 GTSNPN and CDR2 SVGIG come from the germline V gene (reference sequence). The CDR3 spans 15 residues. V shed 2 bases and J shed 4 bases, with 14 bases lying between them. The CDR3 reads CAWSIRTGTTGELFF. CDR3 DNA: TGTGCCTGGAGTATTCGAACAGGGACCACCGGGGAGCTGTTTTTT.

The V and J genes are TRBV5-8 and TRBJ2-1; a weak D match, TRBD2 (6 bases). Germline CDR1 and CDR2: SGHTS and YDEGEE. The CDR3 consists of 15 residues. V was cut by 4 bases and J by 4 bases, with 15 bases left in between. CDR3 sequence (DNA): TGTGCCAGCAGCGCAAGACTAGTCTTATACAATGAGCAGTTCTTC. The encoded protein is CASSARLVLYNEQFF.

J is TRBJ2-7 and V is TRBV5-5, with D unresolved. The CDR3 spans 12 residues. Trimming removed 3 bases from V and 0 bases from J, with 4 bases in between. The germline V gene has CDR1 SGHKS and CDR2 YYEKEE (reference sequence). The CDR3 nucleotides are TGTGCCAGCAGCTCCCTCTCCTACGAGCAGTACTTC. Translation: CASSSLSYEQYF. The full variable domain, in which reference TRBV5-5 and TRBJ2-7 provide the parts outside the CDR3, is DAGVTQSPTHLIKTRGQQVTLRCSPISGHKSVSWYQQVLGQGPQFIFQYYEKEERGRGNFPDRFSARQFPNYSSELNVNALLLGDSALYLCASSSLSYEQYFGPGTRLTVT.

The chain links TRBV19 to TRBJ1-6; 7 bases agree with TRBD1. Germline-derived CDR1 and CDR2 are LNHDA and SQIVND (reference sequence). The CDR3 is made up of 16 amino acids. V lost 5 bases, J lost 7 bases, and 11 bases stayed unmatched. In nucleotides, the CDR3 is TGTGCCAGTAGTCCCTCCGACAGGGTTAGAAATTCACCCCTCCACTTT. It is translated as CASSPSDRVRNSPLHF. Combining the CDR3 with reference TRBV19 and TRBJ1-6 gives the whole variable domain DGGITQSPKYLFRKEGQNVTLSCEQNLNHDAMYWYRQDPGQGLRLIYYSQIVNDFQKGDIAEGYSVSREKKESFPLTVTSAQKNPTAFYLCASSPSDRVRNSPLHFGNGTRLTVT.

The chain recombines TRBV5-4 with TRBJ1-2, with 7 nucleotides matching TRBD1. CDR1 SGHNT and CDR2 YYREEE come from the germline V gene (reference sequence). The trim removed 2 bases at V and 4 bases at J, leaving 8 bases unmatched. CDR3 length: 15 amino acids. The DNA for the CDR3 is TGTGCCAGCAGCTTCCGACAGGGTGAAAGCTATGGCTACACCTTC. It translates to CASSFRQGESYGYTF.